The TCR beta chain under discussion was sequenced for a study of T-cell reconstitution after alpha-beta-depleted transplantation in children. Study results and caveats: As was reported, about two months after transplant, alpha-beta T cells came from several hundred expanded graft clones. From surviving recipient T cells and thymic progenitors came the high day-60 TCRbeta diversity observed in some patients. T cells produced anew were the main source of T-cell counts and diversity one year after transplant.

Trimming removed 2 bases at V and 3 bases at J, with 12 bases between. Germline values: CDR1 SGDLS, CDR2 YYNGEE. CDR3 length: 15 amino acids. Only a few counts were recorded for this clonotype. Antigen specificity is unknown. Researchers prepared the TCRbeta library using unique molecular identifiers, the study reports. A single record per CDR3 protein comes from TCRdb applying MiXCR to the PCR reads. The table has about 100,000 distinct CDR3 sequences, 5.5% to 6.5% seen once; the top ten hold about 23%. The specimen comprised PBMCs, mostly from graft donor cells, sampled 360 days after TCRalphabeta/CD19-depleted stem cell transplant. The chain links TRBV9 to TRBJ2-4, with D possibly called TRBD1 or TRBD2 (6 bases each). This TCR was recovered from a male patient aged 2 to 10 who had a stem cell transplant for acute lymphoblastic leukemia, so the T cells may come from the graft donor. CDR3 sequence: CASSVEGGRKNIQYF. CDR3 in DNA: TGTGCCAGCAGCGTCGAGGGGGGACGCAAAAACATTCAGTACTTC.